What follows are 32 T cell receptor beta chains derived from one specimen sequenced in a study of control samples from healthy donors and cancer patients. TCRdb's table, derived via immunoSEQ multiplex PCR, lists solely in-frame clones and lacks some. The sample includes more than 100,000 clones, about 89% of them seen just once. The sample comprised blood. These receptors all stem from a woman under 30 in good health.

This clone was counted a few times. The chain employs TRBV4-3 and TRBJ2-1; D is ambiguous. The CDR3 length is 15 residues. Trimming took off 1 base at V and 0 bases at J, with 7 bases between the two ends. The germline gives CDR1 LGHNA, CDR2 YSLEER. The CDR3 sequence is CASSQGLNSYNEQFF. DNA of the CDR3: TGCGCCAGCAGCCAAGGTCTGAACTCCTACAATGAGCAGTTCTTC.

The rearrangement links TRBV30 to TRBJ2-7; no clear D gene. Germline CDR1 reads GTSNPN; CDR2 reads SVGIG (reference sequence). The V end was cut by 5 bases, the J end by 9 bases, with 14 bases between. The CDR3 length is 11 residues. In nucleotides, the CDR3 is TGTGCCTGGGCTACTCGTCTGGGGCAGTACTTC. Translating gives CAWATRLGQYF.

The V gene is TRBV5-1, the J gene TRBJ1-2, with no clear D. Germline values: CDR1 SGHRS, CDR2 YFSETQ. The CDR3 length is 15 residues. V was pared by 1 base and J by 3 bases, with 13 bases between. CDR3: CASSLLAGGDYGYTF. CDR3 bases: TGCGCCAGCAGCTTGCTCGCCGGTGGGGACTATGGCTACACCTTC.

The chain links TRBV28 to TRBJ1-6; D call uncertain. The CDR3 consists of 14 residues. V lost 5 bases, J lost 10 bases, and 15 bases lay in between. CDR1 and CDR2 from the germline V gene are MDHEN and SYDVKM. As DNA, the CDR3 is TGTGCCAGCAGTACCCGCGCTTTAGGGTCACCCCTCCACTTT. Translation: CASSTRALGSPLHF.

This clone occurred many times. The rearrangement joins TRBV6-2 or TRBV6-3 to TRBJ1-1; possibly TRBD1 for D (6 bases). This CDR3 has 14 residues. V was cut by 5 bases and J by 4 bases, with 14 bases left in between. Germline assignment: CDR1 MNHEY and CDR2 SVGEGT. The DNA of the CDR3 is TGTGCCAGCAGTCACGGCCTACAGGGCACTGAAGCTTTCTTT. Encoded protein: CASSHGLQGTEAFF.

V and J are TRBV10-3 and TRBJ1-2, with D possibly TRBD1 on 5 matching bases. This CDR3 comprises 14 residues. CDR1 ENHRY and CDR2 SYGVKD come from the germline V gene. V was shortened by 9 bases and J by 0 bases, with 14 bases between the two germline ends. CDR3 sequence reads: CAIWRDEPNYGYTF. DNA of the CDR3: TGTGCCATATGGCGGGACGAGCCTAACTATGGCTACACCTTC.

The chain employs TRBV7-2 and TRBJ2-5, with 11 bases lining up with TRBD2. This CDR3 has 16 residues. The germline V gene has CDR1 SGHTA and CDR2 FQGNSA. V was clipped by 1 base and J by 4 bases; unmatched bases: 5. CDR3 nucleotide sequence: TGTGCCAGCAGCTTAGGGCCAACTAGCGGGAGAGAGACCCAGTACTTC. Protein product: CASSLGPTSGRETQYF.

This chain joins TRBV7-8 and TRBJ2-6; tentatively, D is TRBD1 (6 bases). V was cut by 1 base and J by 2 bases, with 12 bases left in between. Germline CDR1 and CDR2: SGHVS and FQNEAQ. This CDR3 has 17 amino acids. CDR3 sequence reads: CASSLEGVLTGANVLTF. The CDR3 DNA is TGTGCCAGCAGCTTAGAGGGGGTGCTGACTGGGGCCAACGTCCTGACTTTC.

The CDR3 DNA follows: TGTGCCACCAGTGATTCAGGGGGCATTGTCGGAGAGACCCAGTACTTC. Protein: CATSDSGGIVGETQYF. The chain is built from TRBV24-1 and TRBJ2-5; TRBD1 matches 8 bases. J lost 4 bases, V lost 2 bases, and 8 bases had no gene match. Germline V gene data show CDR1 as KGHDR and CDR2 as SFDVKD. The CDR3 contains 16 residues.

The chain recombines TRBV27 with TRBJ1-1; TRBD1 aligns across 8 bases. Per the germline V gene, CDR1 is MNHEY and CDR2 is SMNVEV (reference sequence). After removal of 5 bases from V and 2 bases from J, the junction contained 10 bases not matched to a gene. CDR3 length equals 16 residues. The CDR3, as DNA: TGTGCCAGCAGTCCCCGGAGGACAGGGTCAAACACTGAAGCTTTCTTT. It specifies CASSPRRTGSNTEAFF.

The table lists this clone with a count of one. The V gene is TRBV7-9, the J gene TRBJ1-1; D possibly corresponds to TRBD1 (5 bases). This CDR3 region has 13 residues. Germline values: CDR1 SEHNR, CDR2 FQNEAQ (reference sequence). The CDR3 coding sequence is TGTAAAGGGAGCAGGGCGGGGAGCACTGAAGCTTTCTTT. Translating it yields CKGSRAGSTEAFF.

This chain links TRBV7-2 with TRBJ2-7; D is uncertain. Per germline, CDR1 SGHTA and CDR2 FQGNSA. The CDR3 runs to 15 residues. V was pared by 1 base and J by 2 bases, with 12 bases between. The CDR3, as DNA: TGTGCCAGCAGCTTAGTCAGTTCTCTAGCCTACGAGCAGTACTTC. This encodes CASSLVSSLAYEQYF.

The J gene is TRBJ1-2, the V gene TRBV7-2, with D unclear. The CDR3 is 12 residues long. V lost 0 bases and J lost 8, with 7 bases in between. Germline assignment: CDR1 SGHTA and CDR2 FQGNSA. The CDR3: CASSLAWTGYTF. The CDR3 DNA reads TGTGCCAGCAGCTTAGCTTGGACGGGCTACACCTTC.

The CDR3 reads CASSPQQGRAAFF. The CDR3 DNA is TGTGCCAGCAGCCCTCAGCAGGGGAGGGCAGCTTTCTTT. V and J are TRBV5-6 and TRBJ1-1; D might be TRBD1 (6 bases). This CDR3 has 13 amino acids. V gave up 4 bases and J gave up 10 bases, with 17 bases separating them. The germline V gene has CDR1 SGHDT and CDR2 YYEEEE.

The chain employs TRBV28 and TRBJ2-3, with D hard to call. Germline V CDR1 and CDR2: MDHEN, SYDVKM. The CDR3 totals 14 residues. The V end lost 2 bases, the J end lost 2 bases, and 8 bases lay between the germline ends. The CDR3 spells CASSLGSATDTQYF. In nucleotides, the CDR3 is TGTGCCAGCAGTTTAGGGTCTGCCACAGATACGCAGTATTTT.

V is TRBV27 and J is TRBJ2-7; tentatively, D is TRBD2 (6 bases). Germline CDR1 is MNHEY and CDR2 is SMNVEV (reference sequence). This CDR3 has 18 residues. V dropped 6 bases and J dropped 4 bases, with 28 bases sitting between them. The CDR3 DNA sequence: TGTGCCAGCAGCCTCAGTCGTCCGCGGGACGGAGGAGATTACGAGCAGTACTTC. Translating it yields CASSLSRPRDGGDYEQYF.

This clone was observed a few times. The V gene is TRBV6-6, the J gene TRBJ1-6, with 7 bases lining up with TRBD1. V was pared by 5 bases and J by 10 bases, with 8 bases of the junction left unmatched. This CDR3 is 14 amino acids long. Germline CDR1 reads MNHNY; CDR2 reads SVGAGI (reference sequence). In nucleotides, the CDR3 is TGTGCCAGCAGTACCGGACAGGTTGAATCACCCCTCCACTTT. Translation gives CASSTGQVESPLHF.

This clone was seen a handful of times. The V gene is TRBV28, the J gene TRBJ2-5; D ambiguous. CDR3 length: 12 amino acids. V was cut by 6 bases and J by 4 bases, with 9 bases left in between. Germline V gene lookup returns CDR1 MDHEN and CDR2 SYDVKM. DNA for the CDR3: TGTGCCAGCAGCCCATCCTCAGAGACCCAGTACTTC. Its protein product is CASSPSSETQYF.

This chain uses TRBV7-2 with TRBJ1-2, with D unresolved. This CDR3 contains 11 residues. V was trimmed by 5 bases and J by 8 bases, leaving 9 bases between them. The V gene's germline CDR1 is SGHTA and CDR2 FQGNSA. The CDR3 sequence: CASSPPEGYTF. DNA of the CDR3: TGTGCCAGCAGCCCCCCCGAAGGCTACACCTTC.

The chain uses TRBV18 and TRBJ1-1; unclear D gene. Germline V gives CDR1 KGHSH, CDR2 LQKENI. The germline V and J ends were trimmed by 1 base and 1 base, with 7 bases remaining between them. CDR3 size: 14 residues. CDR3 DNA sequence: TGTGCCAGCTCACCACGGGCAGAGAACACTGAAGCTTTCTTT. Its translation is CASSPRAENTEAFF.

This clone was found a few times. The V gene is TRBV5-6, the J gene TRBJ1-1, with a tentative D call TRBD1 (5 bases). The V end lost 4 bases, the J end lost 9 bases, and 16 bases lay between the germline ends. The CDR3 is 13 amino acids. CDR1 is SGHDT and CDR2 is YYEEEE in the germline V gene. The DNA for the CDR3 is TGTGCCAGCAGCCCCTTGGGGACTGAGAAAGCTTTCTTT. Amino acids: CASSPLGTEKAFF.

The chain employs TRBV30 and TRBJ2-5; TRBD2 matches 8 bases. The V and J ends lost 0 bases and 9 bases, in that order; junction bases with no gene match: 6. This CDR3 is built from 13 residues. Germline V gene lookup returns CDR1 GTSNPN and CDR2 SVGIG (reference sequence). The CDR3 reads CAWSVREGTAQYF. The CDR3 coding sequence is TGTGCCTGGAGTGTACGGGAGGGGACGGCCCAGTACTTC. Filled out from reference TRBV30 and TRBJ2-5, the complete variable domain reads SQTIHQWPATLVQPVGSPLSLECTVEGTSNPNLYWYRQAAGRGLQLLFYSVGIGQISSEVPQNLSASRPQDRQFILSSKKLLLSDSGFYLCAWSVREGTAQYFGPGTRLLVL.

V is TRBV6-4 and J is TRBJ2-6; D not certain. Germline V gives CDR1 MRHNA, CDR2 SNTAGT. The CDR3 totals 15 residues. V dropped 0 bases and J dropped 2 bases, with 5 bases sitting between them. The CDR3 DNA reads as TGTGCCAGCAGTGACTCGGGCGCTGGGGCCAACGTCCTGACTTTC. Translating it yields CASSDSGAGANVLTF.

This clone came up a few times. The J gene is TRBJ2-4, the V gene TRBV7-5; the table's D call TRBD1 went unverified against the DNA. TRBV7-5 is a pseudogene locus. The CDR3 sequence is 24 residues long. This CDR3 reads CVRSLGTTDRSLDGMPLAKNIQYF. CDR3 in DNA: TGTGTCAGAAGCTTAGGGACCACCGACAGGTCACTCGACGGAATGCCACTAGCCAAAAACATTCAGTACTTC.

The chain uses TRBV6-5 and TRBJ1-2; D is unresolved. Trimming took 2 bases from V and 6 from J, leaving 10 bases between them. CDR1 is MNHEY, CDR2 SVGAGI, per germline. This CDR3 comprises 13 residues. Here the CDR3 reads CASSYTAGNGYTF. CDR3 sequence (DNA): TGTGCCAGCAGTTACACCGCGGGGAATGGCTACACCTTC.

J is TRBJ2-2 and V is TRBV2, with 9 nucleotides matching TRBD2. The CDR3 runs to 15 residues. Germline-derived CDR1 and CDR2 are SNHLY and FYNNEI. Trimming took 5 bases from V and 5 from J; bases not matched to a gene: 6. The CDR3 loop is CASSTGTSWTGELFF. CDR3 sequence (DNA): TGTGCCAGCAGTACCGGGACTAGCTGGACCGGGGAGCTGTTTTTT.

The CDR3 here is CASSLNPTGSSEKLFF. CDR3 bases: TGTGCCAGCAGCTTAAACCCGACAGGCTCTAGCGAAAAACTGTTTTTT. The rearrangement links TRBV5-6 to TRBJ1-4; D is perhaps TRBD1 (6 bases). V was trimmed by 2 bases and J by 8 bases, leaving 19 bases between them. The CDR3 loop spans 16 amino acids. Per germline, CDR1 SGHDT and CDR2 YYEEEE.

V usage is TRBV7-2 and J usage is TRBJ1-5, with TRBD1 matching 7 bases. The CDR3 length is 15 residues. The V gene end was trimmed by 5 bases and the J gene end by 3 bases; junction bases not matched to a gene: 7. Germline CDR1 reads SGHTA; CDR2 reads FQGNSA. CDR3 in DNA: TGTGCCAGCAGCAGTCAGGGGGGCCTCAATCAGCCCCAGCATTTT. Translation: CASSSQGGLNQPQHF.

The J gene is TRBJ1-1, the V gene TRBV18; weak D call: TRBD1 (5 bases). CDR1 KGHSH and CDR2 LQKENI come from the germline V gene. The CDR3 consists of 13 residues. The V gene lost 3 bases and the J gene lost 5 bases, with 10 bases spanning the gap. DNA of the CDR3: TGTGCCAGCTCACCCCTGGACACGACTGAAGCTTTCTTT. Translation: CASSPLDTTEAFF.

V and J are TRBV3-1 (or the pseudogene TRBV3-2) and TRBJ2-1; 8 bases fit TRBD2. The V gene end was trimmed by 0 bases and the J gene end by 3 bases; junction bases not matched to a gene: 10. Germline assignment: CDR1 LGHDT and CDR2 YNNKEL (reference sequence). The CDR3 is 18 residues long. This CDR3 is CASSQEPLTSVGYNEQFF. CDR3 nucleotide sequence: TGTGCCAGCAGCCAAGAACCCTTGACTAGCGTTGGCTACAATGAGCAGTTCTTC.

The V call is TRBV4-3, the J call TRBJ2-4, with D uncertain. The CDR3 length is 14 residues. V lost 5 bases and J 2 bases, leaving 10 bases between the germline ends. CDR1 LGHNA and CDR2 YSLEER come from the germline V gene. The DNA for the CDR3 is TGCGCCAGCAGCTATATTGGATCCAAAAACATTCAGTACTTC. Residues: CASSYIGSKNIQYF.

This sequence joins TRBV29-1 and TRBJ1-1; D is unresolved. The CDR3 spans 13 residues. Trimming cost V 6 bases and J 3 bases, with 14 bases left between them. Germline V gene lookup returns CDR1 SQVTM and CDR2 ANQGSEA. DNA for the CDR3: TGCAGCGTGTTAGGGTGGGCTTACACTGAAGCTTTCTTT. Amino acid sequence: CSVLGWAYTEAFF. Drawing the rest from reference TRBV29-1 and TRBJ1-1, the complete variable domain is SAVISQKPSRDICQRGTSLTIQCQVDSQVTMMFWYRQQPGQSLTLIATANQGSEATYESGFVIDKFPISRPNLTFSTLTVSNMSPEDSSIYLCSVLGWAYTEAFFGQGTRLTVV.